Listed here are 30 T cell receptor beta chains from one sample, sequenced in a study of blood T cell repertoires in COVID-19. Assay: immunoSEQ multiplex PCR; the TCRdb copy retains only in-frame clones and omits some. The data hold about 200,000 clones, with over 75% observed a single time. The sequencing input was peripheral blood. Receptors originate from a human donor in a cohort sampled during active COVID-19.

The chain employs TRBV7-3 and TRBJ2-1; 10 bases line up with TRBD2. V lost 5 bases to trimming and J lost 2 bases; unmatched junction nucleotides: 9. Germline CDR1 is SGHTA and CDR2 is FQGTGA. This CDR3 region has 17 residues. The CDR3 DNA is TGTGCCAGCAGCCCAAATTCCCTAGCGGGAGCCTACAATGAGCAGTTCTTC. Encoded protein: CASSPNSLAGAYNEQFF. Combining the CDR3 with reference TRBV7-3 and TRBJ2-1 gives the whole variable domain GAGVSQTPSNKVTEKGKYVELRCDPISGHTALYWYRQSLGQGPEFLIYFQGTGAADDSGLPNDRFFAVRPEGSVSTLKIQRTERGDSAVYLCASSPNSLAGAYNEQFFGPGTRLTVL.

The table lists this clone with many counts. The chain is built from TRBV4-1 and TRBJ1-1; D may be TRBD1 (5 bases). V was cut by 4 bases and J by 6 bases, with 9 bases left in between. CDR3 length equals 12 residues. Looked up from germline, CDR1 is MGHRA and CDR2 is YSYEKL. In nucleotides, the CDR3 is TGCGCCAGCAGCCCTAGGGGTTCTGAAGCTTTCTTT. Translated: CASSPRGSEAFF.

The chain joins TRBV7-9 to TRBJ1-1, with TRBD1 identical over 12 bases. The CDR3 loop spans 16 amino acids. Germline CDR1 SEHNR, CDR2 FQNEAQ (reference sequence). Trimming removed 2 bases from V and 8 bases from J; junction bases left unmatched: 9. The DNA for the CDR3 is TGTGCCAGCAGCTTACTCCGGGACAGGGGGCTTGGAGAAGCTTTCTTT. Its protein product is CASSLLRDRGLGEAFF.

The V call is TRBV7-9, the J call TRBJ1-1, with D unresolved. Per the germline V gene, CDR1 is SEHNR and CDR2 is FQNEAQ (reference sequence). CDR3 length: 15 amino acids. V was clipped by 5 bases and J by 1 base, with 14 bases between them. DNA for the CDR3: TGTGCCAGCAGCGCCGACCGCCCGGGGAACACTGAAGCTTTCTTT. This sequence encodes CASSADRPGNTEAFF.

This chain uses TRBV4-3 with TRBJ1-2; possible D gene TRBD1, 5 bases. Germline-derived CDR1 and CDR2 are LGHNA and YSLEER. The CDR3 runs to 13 residues. With 0 bases removed from V and 5 bases from J, the gap between germline ends came to 7 bases. This CDR3 is CASSQDSGYGYTF. The DNA for the CDR3 is TGCGCCAGCAGCCAAGATTCAGGGTATGGCTACACCTTC.

The rearrangement links TRBV7-2 to TRBJ1-2; D is unresolved. Deletions cut 0 bases from V and 7 bases from J, with 12 bases between. The CDR3 sequence is 14 residues long. The V gene's germline CDR1 is SGHTA and CDR2 FQGNSA. This CDR3 reads CASSLANGVSGYTF. The CDR3 bases are TGTGCCAGCAGCTTAGCAAACGGAGTCTCTGGCTACACCTTC.

The chain uses TRBV7-9 and TRBJ2-7; 11 nucleotides align to TRBD1. Germline V CDR1 and CDR2: SEHNR, FQNEAQ (reference sequence). The CDR3 consists of 18 residues. V lost 5 bases and J lost 0; bases outside the gene matches: 12. The CDR3 DNA is TGTGCCAGCAGCCCGGGACAGGGGGGAACCTTTAGCTCCTACGAGCAGTACTTC. It yields the protein CASSPGQGGTFSSYEQYF.

The rearrangement links TRBV6-5 to TRBJ2-7; 13 bases are shared with TRBD2. This CDR3 contains 16 residues. The V segment lost 2 bases and the J segment 1 base; nucleotides outside the gene matches: 2. Germline V gene data show CDR1 as MNHEY and CDR2 as SVGAGI. The CDR3: CASSYTSGRASYEQYF. Written as DNA, the CDR3 is TGTGCCAGCAGTTACACTAGCGGGAGGGCTTCCTACGAGCAGTACTTC.

This clone has at least ten counts. Other DNA sequences of this sample code for an identical CDR3. V gene TRBV27 combines with J gene TRBJ2-7, with 8 bases identical to TRBD2. Germline CDR1 MNHEY, CDR2 SMNVEV (reference sequence). The length of the CDR3 is 14 residues. V trimming: 2 bases; J trimming: 5 bases; junction bases outside the gene matches: 5. Written as DNA, the CDR3 is TGTGCCAGCAGTTTACGGAGCGGGAGTGACGAGCAGTACTTC. It yields the protein CASSLRSGSDEQYF.

J is TRBJ2-7 and V is TRBV28; D uncertain. Germline V CDR1 and CDR2: MDHEN, SYDVKM. The CDR3 runs 14 residues. Trimming took 4 bases from V and 7 from J, leaving 17 bases between them. The CDR3 loop is CASSSPEAALEQYF. CDR3 DNA sequence: TGTGCCAGCAGTTCCCCCGAGGCAGCTTTAGAGCAGTACTTC.

The rearrangement links TRBV4-3 to TRBJ2-7, with D hard to call. V lost 0 bases and J lost 7, with 13 bases in between. Germline CDR1 reads LGHNA; CDR2 reads YSLEER. The CDR3 spans 14 residues. The CDR3, as DNA: TGCGCCAGCAGCCAAGATCCGATCCCTAGGGAGCAGTACTTC. Protein: CASSQDPIPREQYF.

The chain has TRBV4-3 and TRBJ2-1, with 10 nucleotides matching TRBD1. This CDR3 has 18 residues. Germline trimming cut 3 bases from V and 4 bases from J; bases unmatched to any gene: 12. Germline CDR1 reads LGHNA; CDR2 reads YSLEER. The CDR3 region has the DNA TGCGCCAGCAGCCACACCTCCCTGGGGACAGGGGCTTACAATGAGCAGTTCTTC. This sequence encodes CASSHTSLGTGAYNEQFF.

The chain is built from TRBV18 and TRBJ1-1; D ambiguous. The germline gives CDR1 KGHSH, CDR2 LQKENI. Trimming removed 5 bases from V and 3 bases from J, with 10 bases in between. The CDR3 runs 13 residues. CDR3 nucleotide sequence: TGTGCCAGCTCATCCCTCCGGGACACTGAAGCTTTCTTT. Protein sequence: CASSSLRDTEAFF. The entire variable domain, with the rest obtained from reference TRBV18 and TRBJ1-1, is as follows: NAGVMQNPRHLVRRRGQEARLRCSPMKGHSHVYWYRQLPEEGLKFMVYLQKENIIDESGMPKERFSAEFPKEGPSILRIQQVVRGDSAAYFCASSSLRDTEAFFGQGTRLTVV.

This rearrangement joins TRBV6-5 to TRBJ1-2; 8 nucleotides line up with TRBD1. There are 14 residues in the CDR3. With 4 bases clipped from V and 3 bases from J, the junction kept 4 bases outside the gene matches. The germline CDR1 and CDR2 sequences are MNHEY and SVGAGI. The CDR3 sequence is CASSLGQDDYGYTF. For the CDR3, the DNA is TGTGCCAGCAGTTTGGGACAGGATGACTATGGCTACACCTTC.

The chain joins TRBV11-2 to TRBJ2-3, with D unresolved. This CDR3 spans 12 amino acids. Germline CDR1 is SGHAT and CDR2 is FQNNGV. V shed 3 bases and J shed 10 bases, with 11 bases lying between them. This CDR3 is CASSFLNSAQYF. CDR3 bases: TGTGCCAGCAGCTTTCTCAATTCGGCGCAGTATTTT. Full variable domain (outside the CDR3, taken from reference TRBV11-2 and TRBJ2-3): EAGVAQSPRYKIIEKRQSVAFWCNPISGHATLYWYQQILGQGPKLLIQFQNNGVVDDSQLPKDRFSAERLKGVDSTLKIQPAKLEDSAVYLCASSFLNSAQYFGPGTRLTVL.

This chain connects TRBV10-3 to TRBJ2-7, with 12 positions matching TRBD2. V dropped 3 bases and J dropped 0; count of bases not matched to a gene: 9. CDR3 length: 18 amino acids. The germline V gene encodes CDR1 ENHRY and CDR2 SYGVKD. Here the CDR3 DNA reads TGTGCCATCAGTGACCAAGGGACTAGCGGGTCGTACTCCTACGAGCAGTACTTC. Its translation is CAISDQGTSGSYSYEQYF.

This clone was found a few times. The V call is TRBV19, the J call TRBJ2-2; 10 positions agree with TRBD1. This CDR3 spans 17 amino acids. From germline, CDR1 is LNHDA and CDR2 SQIVND (reference sequence). After removal of 4 bases from V and 0 bases from J, the junction contained 5 bases not matched to a gene. The CDR3 region is CASSRQGAFANTGELFF. CDR3 DNA: TGTGCCAGTAGTAGACAGGGGGCCTTCGCGAACACCGGGGAGCTGTTTTTT.

The J gene is TRBJ2-7, the V gene TRBV5-4; TRBD2 matches at 7 bases. Trimming removed 2 bases from V and 6 bases from J; junction bases left unmatched: 2. Germline values: CDR1 SGHNT, CDR2 YYREEE (reference sequence). The CDR3 is made up of 12 amino acids. This CDR3 is CASSFGRGEQYF. The CDR3 DNA reads TGTGCCAGCAGCTTTGGGAGGGGCGAGCAGTACTTC.

The chain joins TRBV4-2 to TRBJ2-7; weak D call: TRBD2 (8 bases). The CDR3 length is 15 residues. Germline V lookup: CDR1 LGHNA, CDR2 YNFKEQ. Trimming left V 1 base short and J 4 bases short, with 14 bases between. DNA for the CDR3: TGTGCCAGCAGCCAAGCTTTAGCGGGACAGTACGAGCAGTACTTC. Residues: CASSQALAGQYEQYF.

In this sample, this clone turned up many times. The gene calls are TRBV5-5 and TRBJ2-7; 7 bases line up with TRBD1. Germline CDR1 is SGHKS and CDR2 is YYEKEE (reference sequence). The CDR3 consists of 16 residues. Unmatched junction bases numbered 10, after V lost 3 bases and J lost 1 base. This chain's CDR3 is CASSWATGTASYEQYF. CDR3 DNA sequence: TGTGCCAGCAGCTGGGCAACCGGGACAGCATCCTACGAGCAGTACTTC.

The J gene is TRBJ2-5, the V gene TRBV9; D call uncertain. Germline-derived CDR1 and CDR2 are SGDLS and YYNGEE. The CDR3 loop spans 14 amino acids. The ends were cut back, 4 bases at V and 2 bases at J, with 12 bases in the middle. In DNA form, the CDR3 reads TGTGCCAGCAGCCCACAGACAAAACAAGAGACCCAGTACTTC. Protein sequence: CASSPQTKQETQYF.

This sequence joins TRBV10-3 and TRBJ2-5; 9 nucleotides align to TRBD1. This CDR3 comprises 13 residues. J lost 5 bases, V lost 8 bases, and 6 bases had no gene match. Looked up from germline, CDR1 is ENHRY and CDR2 is SYGVKD. The CDR3 loop is CAIWDRAVETQYF. CDR3 coding DNA: TGTGCCATCTGGGACAGGGCGGTGGAGACCCAGTACTTC.

V usage is TRBV12-3 or TRBV12-4 and J usage is TRBJ1-1; no reliable D call. With 3 bases removed from V and 0 bases from J, the gap between germline ends came to 2 bases. The CDR3 extends over 12 amino acids. CDR3 protein: CASSFMNTEAFF. The CDR3 DNA sequence: TGTGCCAGCAGTTTTATGAACACTGAAGCTTTCTTT.

The V gene is TRBV6-2 or TRBV6-3, the J gene TRBJ1-1; the D gene is possibly TRBD1 (5 bases). Trimming stripped 5 bases from V and 0 bases from J, with 10 bases between. Germline-derived CDR1 and CDR2 are MNHEY and SVGEGT. There are 14 residues in the CDR3. This chain's CDR3 is CASSTLQVNTEAFF. CDR3 DNA: TGTGCCAGCAGTACCTTACAGGTGAACACTGAAGCTTTCTTT.

The chain uses TRBV3-1 (or the pseudogene TRBV3-2) and TRBJ2-5; 10 bases fit TRBD2. The CDR3 consists of 16 residues. Germline lookup yields CDR1 LGHDT and CDR2 YNNKEL (reference sequence). V gave up 0 bases and J gave up 4 bases; unmatched junction bases: 5. This CDR3 is CASSQDLAGGAETQYF. For the CDR3, the DNA is TGTGCCAGCAGCCAAGATTTAGCGGGAGGAGCAGAGACCCAGTACTTC.

This clone has only a few counts. This chain connects TRBV5-6 to TRBJ2-1; a weak D match, TRBD1 (6 bases). CDR1 SGHDT and CDR2 YYEEEE come from the germline V gene. There are 12 residues in the CDR3. The ends were cut back, 3 bases at V and 8 bases at J, with 9 bases in the middle. CDR3 amino acids: CASSSQGDEQFF. The CDR3 nucleotides read TGTGCCAGCAGCTCACAGGGCGATGAGCAGTTCTTC.

The chain uses TRBV19 and TRBJ2-7; unclear D gene. Germline lookup yields CDR1 LNHDA and CDR2 SQIVND (reference sequence). The V and J ends lost 7 bases and 3 bases respectively, with 10 bases between them. This CDR3 comprises 12 residues. CDR3 coding DNA: TGTGCCAGTAATCACCGGGTCTACGAGCAGTACTTC. Encoded protein: CASNHRVYEQYF.

This clone was recorded once. The V call is TRBV5-4, the J call TRBJ2-6; 8 positions match TRBD2. The germline V gene encodes CDR1 SGHNT and CDR2 YYREEE (reference sequence). V lost 6 bases and J lost 2; bases outside the gene matches: 10. The CDR3 contains 17 residues. CDR3 in amino acids: CASIRGPGGPGANVLTF. The CDR3 DNA follows: TGTGCCAGCATCCGGGGACCGGGAGGGCCTGGGGCCAACGTCCTGACTTTC.

This clone was recorded once. The rearrangement uses TRBV5-1 and TRBJ2-3; TRBD2 agrees at 9 bases. There are 16 residues in the CDR3. After removal of 0 bases from V and 2 bases from J, the junction contained 4 bases not matched to a gene. Germline lookup yields CDR1 SGHRS and CDR2 YFSETQ. CDR3 loop: CASSLVSGRITDTQYF. The CDR3 nucleotides are TGCGCCAGCAGCTTGGTTAGCGGGAGAATCACAGATACGCAGTATTTT.

This rearrangement joins TRBV7-6 to TRBJ2-1; 8 bases are shared with TRBD2. Germline V lookup: CDR1 SGHVS, CDR2 FNYEAQ. The length of the CDR3 is 18 residues. The V segment lost 5 bases and the J segment 0 bases; nucleotides outside the gene matches: 12. The CDR3 nucleotides are TGTGCCAGCAGCCCCTTTTGGGCTAGCGGGCTCTCCTACAATGAGCAGTTCTTC. Amino acid sequence: CASSPFWASGLSYNEQFF. Drawing the rest from reference TRBV7-6 and TRBJ2-1, the complete variable domain is GAGVSQSPRYKVTKRGQDVALRCDPISGHVSLYWYRQALGQGPEFLTYFNYEAQQDKSGLPNDRFSAERPEGSISTLTIQRTEQRDSAMYRCASSPFWASGLSYNEQFFGPGTRLTVL.